Sequencing of this T cell receptor (beta chain) was carried out in a study of control samples from healthy donors and cancer patients. The CDR3 runs 15 residues. Germline trimming cut 6 bases from V and 2 bases from J; bases unmatched to any gene: 9. Germline assignment: CDR1 LNHDA and CDR2 SQIVND (reference sequence). Assay used: immunoSEQ multiplex PCR; TCRdb lists only in-frame clones, some missing. The data contain about 150,000 clones, about 94% of them singletons. Sequenced sample: blood. This chain links TRBV19 with TRBJ2-7, with 8 bases aligning to TRBD2. The receptor was derived from a man aged 45-65 years in good health. The CDR3 DNA reads TGTGCCAGTAGCCCTGGGGGTAGCGGGGCCTACGAGCAGTACTTC. It encodes CASSPGGSGAYEQYF.